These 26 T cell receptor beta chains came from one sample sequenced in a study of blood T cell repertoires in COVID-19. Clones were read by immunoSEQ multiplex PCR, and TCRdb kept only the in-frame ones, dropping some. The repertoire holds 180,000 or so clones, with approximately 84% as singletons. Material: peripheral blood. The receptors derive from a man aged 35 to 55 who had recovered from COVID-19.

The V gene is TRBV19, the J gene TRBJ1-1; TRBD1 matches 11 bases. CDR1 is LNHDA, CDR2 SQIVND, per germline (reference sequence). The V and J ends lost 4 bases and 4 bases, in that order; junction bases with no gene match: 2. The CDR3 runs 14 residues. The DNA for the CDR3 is TGTGCCAGTAGTAAGGGACAGGGGGGCACTGAAGCTTTCTTT. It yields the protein CASSKGQGGTEAFF.

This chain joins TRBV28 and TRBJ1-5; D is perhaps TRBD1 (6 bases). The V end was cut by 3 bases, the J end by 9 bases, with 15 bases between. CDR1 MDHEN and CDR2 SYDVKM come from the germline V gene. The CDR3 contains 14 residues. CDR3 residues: CASSFHGQPGPQHF. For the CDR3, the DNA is TGTGCCAGCAGTTTCCATGGACAGCCGGGGCCCCAGCATTTT.

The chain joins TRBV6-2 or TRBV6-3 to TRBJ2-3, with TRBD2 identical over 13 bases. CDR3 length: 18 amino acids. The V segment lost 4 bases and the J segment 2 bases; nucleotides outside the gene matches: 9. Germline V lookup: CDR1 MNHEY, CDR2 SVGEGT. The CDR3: CASSSPTTSGGPTDTQYF. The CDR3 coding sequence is TGTGCCAGCAGTTCGCCGACGACTAGCGGGGGGCCCACAGATACGCAGTATTTT.

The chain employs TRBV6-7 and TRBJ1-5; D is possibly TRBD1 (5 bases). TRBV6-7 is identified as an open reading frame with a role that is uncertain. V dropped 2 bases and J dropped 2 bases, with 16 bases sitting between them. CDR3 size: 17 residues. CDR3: CASSYLDSFWCNQPQHF. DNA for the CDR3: TGTGCCAGCAGTTACCTTGACAGCTTTTGGTGCAATCAGCCCCAGCATTTT.

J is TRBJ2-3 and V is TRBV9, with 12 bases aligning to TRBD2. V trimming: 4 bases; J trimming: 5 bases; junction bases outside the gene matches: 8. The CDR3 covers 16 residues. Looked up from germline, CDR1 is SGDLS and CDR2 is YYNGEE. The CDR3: CASSKQGTSGQDTQYF. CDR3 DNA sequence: TGTGCCAGCAGCAAACAAGGGACTAGCGGGCAAGATACGCAGTATTTT.

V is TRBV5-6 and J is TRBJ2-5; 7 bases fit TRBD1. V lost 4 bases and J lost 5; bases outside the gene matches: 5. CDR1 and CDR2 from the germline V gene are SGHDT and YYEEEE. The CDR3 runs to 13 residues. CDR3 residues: CASSLTGVETQYF. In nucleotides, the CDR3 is TGTGCCAGCAGCCTAACAGGGGTGGAGACCCAGTACTTC.

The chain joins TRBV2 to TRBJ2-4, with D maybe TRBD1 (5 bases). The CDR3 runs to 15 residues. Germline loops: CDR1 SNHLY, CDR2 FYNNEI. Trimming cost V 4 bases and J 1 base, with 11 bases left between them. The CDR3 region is CASSARVVAKNIQYF. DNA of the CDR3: TGTGCCAGCAGTGCCAGGGTAGTGGCCAAAAACATTCAGTACTTC.

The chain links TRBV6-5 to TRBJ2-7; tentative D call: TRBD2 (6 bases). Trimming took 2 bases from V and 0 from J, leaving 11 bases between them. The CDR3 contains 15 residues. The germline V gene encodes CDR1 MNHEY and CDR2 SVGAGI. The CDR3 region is CASSYGGDDSYEQYF. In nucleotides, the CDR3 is TGTGCCAGCAGTTACGGAGGGGACGACTCCTACGAGCAGTACTTC.

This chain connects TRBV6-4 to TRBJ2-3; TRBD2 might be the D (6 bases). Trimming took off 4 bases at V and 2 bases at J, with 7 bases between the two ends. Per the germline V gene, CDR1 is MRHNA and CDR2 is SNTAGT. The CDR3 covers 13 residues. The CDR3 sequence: CASSAGDTDTQYF. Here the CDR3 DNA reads TGTGCCAGCAGTGCGGGAGACACAGATACGCAGTATTTT.

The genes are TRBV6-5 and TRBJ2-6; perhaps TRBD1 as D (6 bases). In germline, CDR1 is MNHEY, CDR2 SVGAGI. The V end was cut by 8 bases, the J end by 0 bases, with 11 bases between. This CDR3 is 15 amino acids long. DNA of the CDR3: TGTGCCAGCGCAGGGGCAAACTCTGGGGCCAACGTCCTGACTTTC. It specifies CASAGANSGANVLTF.

The CDR3 here is CAWSVPGLGEKLFF. CDR3 nucleotide sequence: TGTGCCTGGAGTGTGCCGGGACTGGGCGAAAAACTGTTTTTT. The chain combines TRBV30 with TRBJ1-4; D might be TRBD1 (5 bases). With 0 bases removed from V and 8 bases from J, the gap between germline ends came to 13 bases. CDR1 GTSNPN and CDR2 SVGIG come from the germline V gene (reference sequence). The CDR3 extends over 14 amino acids.

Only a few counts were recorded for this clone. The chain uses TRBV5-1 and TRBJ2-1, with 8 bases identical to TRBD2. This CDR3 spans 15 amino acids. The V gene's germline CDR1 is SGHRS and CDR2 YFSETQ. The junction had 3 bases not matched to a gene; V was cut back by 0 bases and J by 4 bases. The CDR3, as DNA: TGCGCCAGCAGCTTGGGATCTAGCGGGTACAATGAGCAGTTCTTC. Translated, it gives CASSLGSSGYNEQFF.

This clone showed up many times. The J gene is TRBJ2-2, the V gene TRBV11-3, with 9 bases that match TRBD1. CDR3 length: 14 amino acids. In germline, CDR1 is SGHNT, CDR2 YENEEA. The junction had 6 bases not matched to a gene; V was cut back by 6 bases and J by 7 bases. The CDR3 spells CASSRTGDHGELFF. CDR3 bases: TGTGCCAGCAGTAGGACAGGGGATCACGGGGAGCTGTTTTTT.

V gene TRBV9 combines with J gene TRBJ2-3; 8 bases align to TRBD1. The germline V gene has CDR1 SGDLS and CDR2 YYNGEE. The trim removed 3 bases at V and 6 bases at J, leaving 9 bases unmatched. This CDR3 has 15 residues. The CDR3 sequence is CASSGSTGDIDTQYF. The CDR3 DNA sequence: TGTGCCAGCAGCGGATCGACAGGGGACATCGATACGCAGTATTTT.

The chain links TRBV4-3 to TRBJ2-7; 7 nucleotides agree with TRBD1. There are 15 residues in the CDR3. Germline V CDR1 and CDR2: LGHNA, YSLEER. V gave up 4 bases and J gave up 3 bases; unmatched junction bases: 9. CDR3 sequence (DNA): TGCGCCAGCAGCCCAGAACAGGGGCCATACTACGAGCAGTACTTC. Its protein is CASSPEQGPYYEQYF.

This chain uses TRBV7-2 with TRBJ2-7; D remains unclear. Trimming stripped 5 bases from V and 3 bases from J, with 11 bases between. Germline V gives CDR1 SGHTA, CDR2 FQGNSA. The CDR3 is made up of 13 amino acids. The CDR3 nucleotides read TGTGCCAGCAGCGCGGAGCAGATCTACGAGCAGTACTTC. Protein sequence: CASSAEQIYEQYF.

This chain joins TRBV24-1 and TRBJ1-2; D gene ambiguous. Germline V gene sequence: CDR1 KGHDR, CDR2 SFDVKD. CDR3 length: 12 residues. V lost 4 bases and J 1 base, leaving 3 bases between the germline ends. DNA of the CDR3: TGTGCCACCAGTGAATATAACTATGGCTACACCTTC. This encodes CATSEYNYGYTF.

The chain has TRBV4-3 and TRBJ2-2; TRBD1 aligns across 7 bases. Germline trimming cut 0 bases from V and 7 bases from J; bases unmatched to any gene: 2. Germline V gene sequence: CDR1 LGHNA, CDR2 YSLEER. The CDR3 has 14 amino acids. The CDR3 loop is CASSQDRGLGELFF. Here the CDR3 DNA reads TGCGCCAGCAGCCAAGATAGGGGGCTCGGGGAGCTGTTTTTT.

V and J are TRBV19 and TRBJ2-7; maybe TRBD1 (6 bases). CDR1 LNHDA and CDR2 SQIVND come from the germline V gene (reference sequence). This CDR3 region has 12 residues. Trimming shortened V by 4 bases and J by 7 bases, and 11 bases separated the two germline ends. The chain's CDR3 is CASSRGQREQYF. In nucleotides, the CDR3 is TGTGCCAGTAGTAGGGGGCAAAGGGAGCAGTACTTC.

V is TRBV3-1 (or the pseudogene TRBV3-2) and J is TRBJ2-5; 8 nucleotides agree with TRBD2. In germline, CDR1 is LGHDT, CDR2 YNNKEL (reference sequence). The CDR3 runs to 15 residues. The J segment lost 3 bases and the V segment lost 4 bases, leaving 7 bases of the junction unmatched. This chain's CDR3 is CASSRSGGREETQYF. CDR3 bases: TGTGCCAGCAGCCGGTCGGGGGGGAGGGAAGAGACCCAGTACTTC.

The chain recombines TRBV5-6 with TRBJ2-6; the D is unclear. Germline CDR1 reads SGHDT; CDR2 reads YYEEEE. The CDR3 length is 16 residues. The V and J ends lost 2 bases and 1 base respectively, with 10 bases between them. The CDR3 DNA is TGTGCCAGCAGCTTTCGAGGTGGTTCTGGGGCCAACGTCCTGACTTTC. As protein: CASSFRGGSGANVLTF.

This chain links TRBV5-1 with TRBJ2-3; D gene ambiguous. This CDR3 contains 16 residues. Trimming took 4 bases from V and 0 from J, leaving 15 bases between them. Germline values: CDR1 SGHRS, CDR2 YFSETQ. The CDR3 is CASSTVRGISTDTQYF. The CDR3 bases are TGCGCCAGCAGCACCGTCCGAGGAATAAGCACAGATACGCAGTATTTT.

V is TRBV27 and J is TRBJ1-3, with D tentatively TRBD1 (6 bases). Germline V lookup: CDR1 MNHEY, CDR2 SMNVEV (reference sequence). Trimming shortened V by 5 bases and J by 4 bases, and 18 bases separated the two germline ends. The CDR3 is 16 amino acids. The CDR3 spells CASSPAGGGIGNTIYF. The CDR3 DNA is TGTGCCAGCAGTCCCGCGGGGGGGGGCATAGGAAACACCATATATTTT.

The CDR3 sequence is CASSIRGLNQPQHF. The CDR3 DNA follows: TGTGCCAGTAGTATTCGGGGTTTGAATCAGCCCCAGCATTTT. The chain couples TRBV19 to TRBJ1-5; D not certain. Germline V lookup: CDR1 LNHDA, CDR2 SQIVND (reference sequence). Between the trimmed V and J ends, which lost 3 bases and 4 bases, there was a span of 10 bases. This CDR3 is 14 amino acids long.

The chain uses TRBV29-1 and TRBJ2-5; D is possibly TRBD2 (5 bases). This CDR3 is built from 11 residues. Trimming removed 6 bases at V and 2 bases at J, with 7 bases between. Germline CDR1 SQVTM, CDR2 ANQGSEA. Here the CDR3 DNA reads TGCAGCGTAGCGGAACAAGAGACCCAGTACTTC. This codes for CSVAEQETQYF.

The CDR3 is CASSLGGKDTQYF. CDR3 coding DNA: TGTGCCAGCAGCTTAGGGGGCAAGGATACGCAGTATTTT. V is TRBV7-3 and J is TRBJ2-3; D might be TRBD1 (6 bases). Trimming took off 2 bases at V and 6 bases at J, with 9 bases between the two ends. This CDR3 is built from 13 residues. CDR1 is SGHTA, CDR2 FQGTGA, per germline.